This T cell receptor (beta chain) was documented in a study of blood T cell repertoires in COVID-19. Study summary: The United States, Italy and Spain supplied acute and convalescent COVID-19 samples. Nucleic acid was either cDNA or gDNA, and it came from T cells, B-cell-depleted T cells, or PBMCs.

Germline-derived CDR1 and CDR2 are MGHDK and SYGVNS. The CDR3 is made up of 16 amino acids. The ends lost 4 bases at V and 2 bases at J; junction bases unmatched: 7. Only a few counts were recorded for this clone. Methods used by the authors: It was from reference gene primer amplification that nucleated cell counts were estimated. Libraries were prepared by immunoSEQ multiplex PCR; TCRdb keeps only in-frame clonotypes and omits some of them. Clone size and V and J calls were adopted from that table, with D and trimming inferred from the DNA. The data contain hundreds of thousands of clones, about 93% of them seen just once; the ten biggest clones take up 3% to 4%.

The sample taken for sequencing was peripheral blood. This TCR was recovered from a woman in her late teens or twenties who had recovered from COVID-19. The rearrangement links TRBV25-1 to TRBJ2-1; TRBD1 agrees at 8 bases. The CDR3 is CASSAAGTGPYNEQFF. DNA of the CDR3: TGTGCCAGCAGTGCAGCAGGGACAGGACCCTACAATGAGCAGTTCTTC.